The T cell receptor (beta chain) under discussion was sequenced for a study of shared clonotypes between healthy human individuals. This clone is a singleton in its sample. What it binds is not known. In the CD4+ fraction, cells were divided into CD45RA+ naive and CD45RA-negative memory subsets. The CDR3 is 13 residues long. Germline V lookup: CDR1 SGHTA, CDR2 FQGNSA. V was trimmed by 5 bases and J by 3 bases, leaving 11 bases between them. The protocol was immunoSEQ multiplex PCR, while the TCRdb copy is restricted to in-frame clones and leaves out a portion. The profile shows 1,500,000 or so clones, approximately 98.5% of them singletons. Regarding the study as a whole: Generally, naive subsets came out with larger estimated richness than memory subsets. It was observed that roughly 5.4% of naive CD4 clonotypes were shared across a handful of donors.

The genes are TRBV7-2 and TRBJ2-7, with D unclear. What was sequenced was naive CD4+ T cells sorted from blood. As to subset: CD45RA+ positively selected. This clonotype originated in a young man in good health. CDR3 amino acids: CASSNRANYEQYF. In nucleotides, the CDR3 is TGTGCCAGCAGCAACCGGGCTAACTACGAGCAGTACTTC.